The clone carrying this T cell receptor beta chain turned up a few times. Sample-barcoded 5' priming and a J-beta primer mix drove a second PCR of roughly 7 to 11 cycles. Any given sample supplied a minimum of 3 million CDR3-containing paired-end reads. From the 5' RACE reads, TCRdb called clonotypes with MiXCR, one entry per CDR3 protein. The sample carries 450,000 to 600,000 distinct CDR3 sequences, about 27% recorded once. The sample is drawn from a study of blood T cells in healthy people across ages. The CDR3 totals 15 residues. CDR1 SNHLY and CDR2 FYNNEI come from the germline V gene. These data were also reused for a study on T cells of mothers and their children.

The specimen sequenced was blood. The chain carries TRBV2 and TRBJ2-5; 7 bases match TRBD1. The J call is uncertain, as TRBJ2-7 better fits the DNA end. This TCR was sampled from a boy aged 2 to 10 in good health. The CDR3 reads CASSKTGQSIYEQYF. In DNA form, the CDR3 reads TGTGCCAGCAGCAAGACGGGACAGAGCATCTACGAGCAGTACTTC.